In this sample, the clone carrying this T cell receptor (beta chain) turned up a few times. Its antigen is not identified. The entry originates in a study of post-analysis software for immune sequencing data. For the study at large: In terms of disease course, relapsing-remitting, secondary progressive and progressive-relapsing multiple sclerosis were included. Whole-study results and caveats: For normalized Chao1 diversity, multiple sclerosis patients scored significantly lower than controls did. F-measure co-clustering was strong for batch-matched samples. Controls showed lower frequencies than patients for a few TRBV segments, and TRBV5-6, TRBV5-1 and TRBV20-1 were among these.

The CDR3 runs 15 residues. The ends were cut back, 0 bases at V and 4 bases at J, with 14 bases in the middle. Germline lookup yields CDR1 SGHDT and CDR2 YYEEEE. Libraries were made from TCR beta cDNA, and they carried unique molecular identifiers. There were roughly 0.95 to 10 million T cells, and some 500,000 cDNA molecules came from them. Using its own MiXCR run on the PCR reads, TCRdb lists one record per CDR3 protein. This sample has a few hundred thousand distinct CDR3 sequences; about a third occur once, and the top ten carry 5% to 6%. Specimen: blood. This sequence originates from a girl aged 2-17 years with multiple sclerosis. The chain is built from TRBV5-6 and TRBJ2-7, with TRBD2 as a possible D gene (5 bases). The CDR3 protein is CASSLASRATYEQYF. As DNA, the CDR3 is TGTGCCAGCAGCTTGGCCTCGCGGGCAACTTACGAGCAGTACTTC.